Below, 14 T cell receptor beta chains from the same sample are listed, as sequenced in a study of T cells after yellow fever vaccination. Using its own MiXCR run on the 5' RACE reads, TCRdb lists one record per CDR3 protein. The sample has a few hundred thousand distinct CDR3 sequences, 3.6% seen once. Here the sequenced sample was PBMCs, taken on the day of the yellow fever booster vaccination. These receptors were taken from a man younger than 30 who received the YFV17D yellow fever vaccine.

Only a few counts were recorded for this clonotype. The J gene is TRBJ2-3, the V gene TRBV19; 10 bases are shared with TRBD2. CDR1 LNHDA and CDR2 SQIVND come from the germline V gene (reference sequence). J gave up 5 bases and V 0 bases, and 8 bases lay outside the gene matches. This CDR3 spans 17 amino acids. CDR3 sequence reads: CASSIDAASGGGDTQYF. DNA for the CDR3: TGTGCCAGTAGTATAGATGCAGCTAGCGGGGGAGGAGATACGCAGTATTTT.

This clonotype was found many times. J is TRBJ2-3 and V is TRBV5-1; TRBD2 agrees at 7 bases. Trimming removed 1 base from V and 7 bases from J; junction bases left unmatched: 6. The CDR3 loop spans 14 amino acids. Germline CDR1 reads SGHRS; CDR2 reads YFSETQ. CDR3 in DNA: TGCGCCAGCAGCTTGACTAGCGACGGATATACGCAGTATTTT. This gives the protein CASSLTSDGYTQYF.

This clonotype was counted a few times. The V and J genes are TRBV2 and TRBJ2-5; 15 bases are shared with TRBD2. This CDR3 is built from 14 residues. V dropped 6 bases and J dropped 8; count of bases not matched to a gene: 4. The germline gives CDR1 SNHLY, CDR2 FYNNEI. The CDR3 DNA reads as TGTGCCAGCAGATGGACTAGCGGGGGGGATACCCAGTACTTC. It codes for CASRWTSGGDTQYF.

This clonotype was detected many times. The J gene is TRBJ2-3, the V gene TRBV4-3; the match to TRBD2 covers 9 bases. This CDR3 is 14 amino acids long. Germline CDR1 and CDR2: LGHNA and YSLEER. After removal of 5 bases from V and 5 bases from J, the junction contained 5 bases not matched to a gene. CDR3 DNA: TGCGCCAGCAGCAAGGCGGGGGGGATAGATACGCAGTATTTT. This sequence encodes CASSKAGGIDTQYF.

This clonotype was counted ten times or more. This chain links TRBV5-1 with TRBJ2-3; possible D gene TRBD1, 6 bases. Germline assignment: CDR1 SGHRS and CDR2 YFSETQ. V was shortened by 3 bases and J by 0 bases, with 8 bases between the two germline ends. This CDR3 region has 14 residues. The DNA for the CDR3 is TGCGCCAGCAGCTGGGACACTAGCACAGATACGCAGTATTTT. It codes for CASSWDTSTDTQYF.

The chain combines TRBV12-3 or TRBV12-4 with TRBJ2-1; TRBD1 aligns across 7 bases. CDR3 length: 15 amino acids. V lost 3 bases to trimming and J lost 5 bases; unmatched junction nucleotides: 7. The CDR3: CASSFTSGQNNEQFF. The CDR3, as DNA: TGTGCCAGCAGTTTCACGTCGGGACAGAACAATGAGCAGTTCTTC.

This clonotype appeared a few times. Here the CDR3 reads CASSLGLYSWAFF. CDR3 coding DNA: TGTGCCAGCTCCCTAGGCCTCTACTCGTGGGCTTTCTTT. V usage is TRBV6-5 and J usage is TRBJ1-1; D gene unclear. Germline assignment: CDR1 MNHEY and CDR2 SVGAGI. V lost 8 bases to trimming and J lost 11 bases, with 21 bases between them. This CDR3 is 13 amino acids long.

This clonotype was seen repeatedly, ten times or more. This chain connects TRBV29-1 to TRBJ2-3; TRBD1 aligns across 7 bases. CDR3 length: 14 amino acids. V shed 7 bases, J shed 10 bases, and the junction held 17 bases outside the gene matches. Looked up from germline, CDR1 is SQVTM and CDR2 is ANQGSEA. The CDR3 DNA follows: TGCAGCGGAGCCGGGACAGCCTATTTCGAGGCGCAGTATTTT. It translates to CSGAGTAYFEAQYF.

This clonotype was seen repeatedly, ten times or more. This rearrangement joins TRBV7-3 to TRBJ2-3; TRBD2 is a possible D gene (7 bases). Trimming left V 3 bases short and J 6 bases short, with 16 bases between. CDR3 length: 15 amino acids. Germline V CDR1 and CDR2: SGHTA, FQGTGA. Here the CDR3 reads CASSLTDGGADTQYF. For the CDR3, the DNA is TGTGCCAGCAGCTTGACCGATGGGGGGGCGGATACGCAGTATTTT.

This clonotype occurred many times. The chain employs TRBV20-1 and TRBJ2-3; D might be TRBD2 (5 bases). The CDR3 is 15 amino acids. Trimming cost V 0 bases and J 3 bases, with 13 bases left between them. Germline CDR1 and CDR2: DFQATT and SNEGSKA (reference sequence). The CDR3, as DNA: TGCAGTGCTAGAGAGCGGGCTGAGTGGACAGATACGCAGTATTTT. As protein: CSARERAEWTDTQYF.

In this sample, this clonotype turned up many times. The chain is built from TRBV5-1 and TRBJ2-7; 8 bases are shared with TRBD1. CDR3 length equals 13 residues. CDR1 is SGHRS and CDR2 is YFSETQ in the germline V gene. Unmatched junction bases numbered 3, after V lost 4 bases and J lost 3 bases. The CDR3 region is CASSNGQGYEQYV. The CDR3 region has the DNA TGCGCCAGCAGCAACGGACAGGGCTACGAGCAGTACGTC.

In this sample, this clonotype turned up many times. This sequence joins TRBV30 and TRBJ2-5; weak D call: TRBD1 (5 bases). This CDR3 region has 14 residues. CDR1 is GTSNPN and CDR2 is SVGIG in the germline V gene (reference sequence). V was pared by 4 bases and J by 5 bases, with 17 bases between. CDR3 nucleotide sequence: TGTGCCTGGAAGCAGGACATAGCCTTCGAGACCCAGTACTTC. Translating it yields CAWKQDIAFETQYF.

This clonotype was seen repeatedly, ten times or more. CDR3 nucleotides: TGTGCCAGCAGCTTCCGCTCCGGGACAGGGGGAGATACGCAGTATTTT. Its protein product is CASSFRSGTGGDTQYF. The genes are TRBV4-2 and TRBJ2-3, with 11 positions matching TRBD1. The CDR3 is made up of 16 amino acids. Trimming took 5 bases from V and 5 from J; bases not matched to a gene: 9. CDR1 is LGHNA and CDR2 is YNFKEQ in the germline V gene.

The chain carries TRBV24-1 and TRBJ2-1; 11 bases line up with TRBD1. V shed 4 bases and J 5 bases; nucleotides not matched to a gene: 3. The CDR3 is 15 amino acids. CDR1 is KGHDR and CDR2 is SFDVKD in the germline V gene. This CDR3 reads CATSDPGQGDNEQFF. The CDR3 DNA reads TGTGCCACCAGTGACCCGGGACAGGGGGACAATGAGCAGTTCTTC.